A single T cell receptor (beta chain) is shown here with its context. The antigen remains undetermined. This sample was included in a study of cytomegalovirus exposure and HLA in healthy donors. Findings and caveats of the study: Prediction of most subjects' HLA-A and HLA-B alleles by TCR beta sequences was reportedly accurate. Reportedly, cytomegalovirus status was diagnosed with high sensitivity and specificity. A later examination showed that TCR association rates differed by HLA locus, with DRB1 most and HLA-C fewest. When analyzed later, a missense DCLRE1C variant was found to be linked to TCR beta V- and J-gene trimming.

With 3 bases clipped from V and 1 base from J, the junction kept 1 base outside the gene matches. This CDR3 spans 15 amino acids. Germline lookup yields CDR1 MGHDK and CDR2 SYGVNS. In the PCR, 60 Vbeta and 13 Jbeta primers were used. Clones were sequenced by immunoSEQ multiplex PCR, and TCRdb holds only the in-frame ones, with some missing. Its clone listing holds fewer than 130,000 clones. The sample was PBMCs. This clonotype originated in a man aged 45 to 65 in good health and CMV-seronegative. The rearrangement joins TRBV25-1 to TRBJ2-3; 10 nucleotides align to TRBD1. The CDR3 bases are TGTGCCAGCAGTGAGACAGGGGGCGGCACAGATACGCAGTATTTT. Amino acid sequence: CASSETGGGTDTQYF.